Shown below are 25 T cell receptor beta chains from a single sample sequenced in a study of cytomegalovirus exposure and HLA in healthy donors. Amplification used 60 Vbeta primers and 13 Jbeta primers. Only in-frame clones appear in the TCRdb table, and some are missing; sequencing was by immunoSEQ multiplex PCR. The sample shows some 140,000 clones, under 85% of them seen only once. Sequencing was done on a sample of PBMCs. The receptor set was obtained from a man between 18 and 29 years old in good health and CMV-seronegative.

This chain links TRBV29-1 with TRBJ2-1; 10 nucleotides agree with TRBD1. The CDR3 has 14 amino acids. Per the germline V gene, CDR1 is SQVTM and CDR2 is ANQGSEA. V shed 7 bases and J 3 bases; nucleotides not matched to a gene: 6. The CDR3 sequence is CSAPGTGDYNEQFF. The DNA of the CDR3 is TGCAGCGCCCCAGGGACAGGGGACTACAATGAGCAGTTCTTC.

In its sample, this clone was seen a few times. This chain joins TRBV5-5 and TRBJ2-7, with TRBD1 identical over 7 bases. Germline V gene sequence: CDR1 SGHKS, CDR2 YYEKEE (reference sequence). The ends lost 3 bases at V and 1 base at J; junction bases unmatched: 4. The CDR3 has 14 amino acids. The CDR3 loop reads CASSYGQESYEQYF. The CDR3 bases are TGTGCCAGCAGCTACGGACAGGAATCCTACGAGCAGTACTTC.

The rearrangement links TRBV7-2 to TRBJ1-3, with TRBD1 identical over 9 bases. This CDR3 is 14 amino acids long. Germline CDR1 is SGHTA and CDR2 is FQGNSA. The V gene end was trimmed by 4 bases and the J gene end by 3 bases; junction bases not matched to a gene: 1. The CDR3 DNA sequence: TGTGCCAGCAGCTGGGACAGGGTTGGAAACACCATATATTTT. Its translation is CASSWDRVGNTIYF.

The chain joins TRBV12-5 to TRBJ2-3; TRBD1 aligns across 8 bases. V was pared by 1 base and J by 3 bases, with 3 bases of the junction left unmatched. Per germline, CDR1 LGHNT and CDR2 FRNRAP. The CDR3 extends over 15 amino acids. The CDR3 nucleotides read TGTGCTAGTGGTTTGGGACAGGGGAGGACAGATACGCAGTATTTT. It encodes CASGLGQGRTDTQYF.

The CDR3 protein is CASSSRTSGGTSYEQYF. CDR3 in DNA: TGTGCCAGCAGCTCCCGGACTAGCGGGGGGACCTCCTACGAGCAGTACTTC. This chain connects TRBV7-2 to TRBJ2-7; 14 bases fit TRBD2. Germline V lookup: CDR1 SGHTA, CDR2 FQGNSA. V trimming: 4 bases; J trimming: 0 bases; junction bases outside the gene matches: 5. CDR3 length: 17 amino acids.

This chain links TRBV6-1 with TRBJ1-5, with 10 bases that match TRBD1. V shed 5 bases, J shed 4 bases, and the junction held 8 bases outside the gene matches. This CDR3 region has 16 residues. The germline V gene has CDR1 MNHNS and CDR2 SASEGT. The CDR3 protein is CASSKGGTGANQPQHF. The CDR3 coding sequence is TGTGCCAGCAGTAAAGGGGGGACAGGGGCTAATCAGCCCCAGCATTTT.

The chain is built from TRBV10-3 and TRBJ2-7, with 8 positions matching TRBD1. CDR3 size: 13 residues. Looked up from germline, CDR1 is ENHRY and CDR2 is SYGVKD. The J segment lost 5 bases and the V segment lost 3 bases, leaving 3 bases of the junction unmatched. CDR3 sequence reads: CAISDRGRDEQYF. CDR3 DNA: TGTGCCATCAGTGACAGGGGGCGAGACGAGCAGTACTTC.

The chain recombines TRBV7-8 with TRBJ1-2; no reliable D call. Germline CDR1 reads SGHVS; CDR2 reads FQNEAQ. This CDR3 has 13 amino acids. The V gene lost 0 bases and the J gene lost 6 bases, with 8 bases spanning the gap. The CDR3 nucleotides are TGTGCCAGCAGCTTAGCATATATAGATGGCTACACCTTC. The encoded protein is CASSLAYIDGYTF.

The CDR3 loop is CASSPQGSGGIQETQYF. DNA for the CDR3: TGTGCCAGCAGCCCCCAAGGGAGCGGGGGAATCCAAGAGACCCAGTACTTC. The V gene is TRBV9, the J gene TRBJ2-5, with 8 bases fitting TRBD2. Germline loops: CDR1 SGDLS, CDR2 YYNGEE. CDR3 size: 17 residues. V shed 4 bases and J 1 base; nucleotides not matched to a gene: 12.

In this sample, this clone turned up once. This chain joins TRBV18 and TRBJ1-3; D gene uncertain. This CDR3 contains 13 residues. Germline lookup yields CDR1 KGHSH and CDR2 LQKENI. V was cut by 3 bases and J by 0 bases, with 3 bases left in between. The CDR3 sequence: CASSPYSGNTIYF. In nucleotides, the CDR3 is TGTGCCAGCTCACCGTACTCTGGAAACACCATATATTTT.

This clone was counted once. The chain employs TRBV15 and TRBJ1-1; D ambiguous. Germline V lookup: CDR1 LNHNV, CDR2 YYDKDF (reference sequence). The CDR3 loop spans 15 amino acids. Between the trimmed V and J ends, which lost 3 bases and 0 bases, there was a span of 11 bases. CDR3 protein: CATSRTRGMNTEAFF. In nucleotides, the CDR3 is TGTGCCACCAGCAGGACGAGAGGGATGAACACTGAAGCTTTCTTT.

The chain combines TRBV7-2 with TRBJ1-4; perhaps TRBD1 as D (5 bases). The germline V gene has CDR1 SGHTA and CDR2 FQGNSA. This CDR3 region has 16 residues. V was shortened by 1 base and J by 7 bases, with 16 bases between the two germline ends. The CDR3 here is CASSLGFERGGEKLFF. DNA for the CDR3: TGTGCCAGCAGCTTAGGCTTTGAGAGGGGAGGTGAAAAACTGTTTTTT.

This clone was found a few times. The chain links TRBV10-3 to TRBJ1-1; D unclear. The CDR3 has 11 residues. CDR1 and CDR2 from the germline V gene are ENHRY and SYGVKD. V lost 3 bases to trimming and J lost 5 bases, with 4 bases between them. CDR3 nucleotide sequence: TGTGCCATCAGTGATATTACTGAAGCTTTCTTT. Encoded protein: CAISDITEAFF.

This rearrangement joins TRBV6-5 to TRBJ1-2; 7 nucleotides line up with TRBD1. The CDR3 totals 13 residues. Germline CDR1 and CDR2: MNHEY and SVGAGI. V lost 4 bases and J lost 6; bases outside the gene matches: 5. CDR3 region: CASSLTGMNGYTF. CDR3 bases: TGTGCCAGCAGTTTGACAGGGATGAATGGCTACACCTTC.

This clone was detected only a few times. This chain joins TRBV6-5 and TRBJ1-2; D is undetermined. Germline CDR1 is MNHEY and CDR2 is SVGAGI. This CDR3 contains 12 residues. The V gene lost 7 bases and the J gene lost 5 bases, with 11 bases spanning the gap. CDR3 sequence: CASNSAGYGYTF. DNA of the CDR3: TGTGCCAGCAACTCAGCGGGGTATGGCTACACCTTC.

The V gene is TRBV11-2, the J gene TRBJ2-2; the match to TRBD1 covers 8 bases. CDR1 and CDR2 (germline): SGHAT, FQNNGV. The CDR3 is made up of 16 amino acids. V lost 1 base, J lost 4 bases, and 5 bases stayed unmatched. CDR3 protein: CASSLGGTGFTGELFF. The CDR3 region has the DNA TGTGCCAGCAGCTTAGGTGGGACAGGCTTCACCGGGGAGCTGTTTTTT.

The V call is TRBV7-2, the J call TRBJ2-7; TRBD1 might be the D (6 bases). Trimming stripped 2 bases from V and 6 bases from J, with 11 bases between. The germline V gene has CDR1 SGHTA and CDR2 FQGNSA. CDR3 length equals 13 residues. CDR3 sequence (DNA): TGTGCCAGCAGCTTAACAGGGCAGGGCGAGCAGTACTTC. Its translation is CASSLTGQGEQYF.

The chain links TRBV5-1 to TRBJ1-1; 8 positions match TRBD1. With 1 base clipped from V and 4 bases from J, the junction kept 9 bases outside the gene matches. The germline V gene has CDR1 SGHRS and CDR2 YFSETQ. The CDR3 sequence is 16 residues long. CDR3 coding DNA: TGCGCCAGCAGCTTGAGGGACAGGAGCCTATTCACTGAAGCTTTCTTT. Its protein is CASSLRDRSLFTEAFF.

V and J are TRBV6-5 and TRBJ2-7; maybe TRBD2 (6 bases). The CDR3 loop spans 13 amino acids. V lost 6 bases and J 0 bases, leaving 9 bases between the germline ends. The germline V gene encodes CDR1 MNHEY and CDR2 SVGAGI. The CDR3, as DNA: TGTGCCAGCAGCCGGGGGTTCTCCTACGAGCAGTACTTC. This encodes CASSRGFSYEQYF.

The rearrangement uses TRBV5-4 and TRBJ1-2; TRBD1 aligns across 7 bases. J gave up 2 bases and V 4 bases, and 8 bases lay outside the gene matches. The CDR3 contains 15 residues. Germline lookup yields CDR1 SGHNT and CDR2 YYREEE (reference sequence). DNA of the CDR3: TGTGCCAGCAGCCCAAGACAGGGAGCCAACTATGGCTACACCTTC. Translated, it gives CASSPRQGANYGYTF.

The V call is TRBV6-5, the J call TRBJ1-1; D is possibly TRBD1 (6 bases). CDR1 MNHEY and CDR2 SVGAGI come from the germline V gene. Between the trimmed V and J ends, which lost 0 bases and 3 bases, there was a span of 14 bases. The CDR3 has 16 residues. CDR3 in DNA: TGTGCCAGCAGTTACTCGATTGGGGCAGGGGACACTGAAGCTTTCTTT. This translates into CASSYSIGAGDTEAFF.

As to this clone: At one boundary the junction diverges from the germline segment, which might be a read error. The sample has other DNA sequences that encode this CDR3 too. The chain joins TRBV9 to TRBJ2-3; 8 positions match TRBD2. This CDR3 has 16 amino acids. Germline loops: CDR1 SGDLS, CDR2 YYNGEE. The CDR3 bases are TGTGCCAGCAGCGTAGCGGCGGGGGGCCGCACAGATACACAGTATTTT. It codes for CASSVAAGGRTDTQYF.

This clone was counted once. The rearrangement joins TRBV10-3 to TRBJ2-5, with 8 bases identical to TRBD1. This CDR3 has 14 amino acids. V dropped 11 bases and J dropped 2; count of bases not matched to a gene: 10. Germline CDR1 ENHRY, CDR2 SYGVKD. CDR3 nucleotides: TGTGCCGTAGCCGTCGACAGGGGTCAAGAGACCCAGTACTTC. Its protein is CAVAVDRGQETQYF.

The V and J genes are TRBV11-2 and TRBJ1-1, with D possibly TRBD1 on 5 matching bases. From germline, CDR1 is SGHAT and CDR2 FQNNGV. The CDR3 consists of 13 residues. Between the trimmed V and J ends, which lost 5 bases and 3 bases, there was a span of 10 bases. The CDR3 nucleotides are TGTGCCAGCAGCCCCGACAGAGACACTGAAGCTTTCTTT. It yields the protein CASSPDRDTEAFF.

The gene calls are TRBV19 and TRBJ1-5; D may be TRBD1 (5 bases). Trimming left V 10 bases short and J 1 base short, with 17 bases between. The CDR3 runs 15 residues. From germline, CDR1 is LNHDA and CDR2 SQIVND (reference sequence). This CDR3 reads CATRPGESSNQPQHF. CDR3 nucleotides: TGTGCCACCAGGCCGGGGGAGTCAAGCAATCAGCCCCAGCATTTT. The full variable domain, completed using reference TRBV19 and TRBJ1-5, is DGGITQSPKYLFRKEGQNVTLSCEQNLNHDAMYWYRQDPGQGLRLIYYSQIVNDFQKGDIAEGYSVSREKKESFPLTVTSAQKNPTAFYLCATRPGESSNQPQHFGDGTRLSIL.